This record concerns one TCR beta chain sequence. This entry is derived from a study of blood T cell repertoires in COVID-19. This CDR3 is 17 amino acids long. Unmatched junction bases numbered 5, after V lost 1 base and J lost 2 bases. From germline, CDR1 is LGHNA and CDR2 YNFKEQ. Only in-frame clones appear in the TCRdb table, and some are missing; sequencing was by immunoSEQ multiplex PCR. Of about 16,000 clones in the sample, around 80% were seen once. The chain recombines TRBV4-2 with TRBJ2-7, with 13 bases that match TRBD2. Specimen: peripheral blood. The source is a man between 60 and 75 years old with acute or convalescent COVID-19. Written as DNA, the CDR3 is TGTGCCAGCAGCCAAGGTACTAGCGGGGGGGCCGCCTACGAGCAGTACTTC. It yields the protein CASSQGTSGGAAYEQYF.